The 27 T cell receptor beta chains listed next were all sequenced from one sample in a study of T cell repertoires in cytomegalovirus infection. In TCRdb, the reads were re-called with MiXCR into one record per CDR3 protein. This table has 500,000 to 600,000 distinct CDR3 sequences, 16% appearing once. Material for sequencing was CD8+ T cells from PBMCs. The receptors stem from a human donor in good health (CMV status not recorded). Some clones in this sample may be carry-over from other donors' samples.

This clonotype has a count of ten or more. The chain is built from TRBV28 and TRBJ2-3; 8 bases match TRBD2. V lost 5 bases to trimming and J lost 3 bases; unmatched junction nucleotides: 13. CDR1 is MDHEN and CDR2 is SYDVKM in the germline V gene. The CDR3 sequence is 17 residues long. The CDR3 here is CASSPRTGSGITDTQYF. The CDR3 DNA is TGTGCCAGCAGTCCCCGGACGGGTAGCGGGATTACAGATACGCAGTATTTT.

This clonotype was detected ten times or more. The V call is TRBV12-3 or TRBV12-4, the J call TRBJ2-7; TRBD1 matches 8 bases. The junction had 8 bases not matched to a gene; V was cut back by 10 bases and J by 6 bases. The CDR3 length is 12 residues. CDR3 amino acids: CATRTGWGEQYF. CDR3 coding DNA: TGTGCCACCCGGACAGGGTGGGGCGAGCAGTACTTC.

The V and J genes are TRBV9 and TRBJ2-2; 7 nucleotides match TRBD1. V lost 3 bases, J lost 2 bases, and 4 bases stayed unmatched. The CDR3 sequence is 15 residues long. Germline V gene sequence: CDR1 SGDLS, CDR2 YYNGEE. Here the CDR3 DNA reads TGTGCCAGCAGCGCGGACAGGACTAACACCGGGGAGCTGTTTTTT. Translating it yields CASSADRTNTGELFF.

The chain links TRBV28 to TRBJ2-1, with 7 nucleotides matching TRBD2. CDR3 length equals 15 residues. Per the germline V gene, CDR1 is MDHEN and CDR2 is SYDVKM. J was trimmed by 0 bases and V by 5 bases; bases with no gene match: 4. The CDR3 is CASSRLASSYNEQFF. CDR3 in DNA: TGTGCCAGCAGTCGACTAGCAAGCTCCTACAATGAGCAGTTCTTC.

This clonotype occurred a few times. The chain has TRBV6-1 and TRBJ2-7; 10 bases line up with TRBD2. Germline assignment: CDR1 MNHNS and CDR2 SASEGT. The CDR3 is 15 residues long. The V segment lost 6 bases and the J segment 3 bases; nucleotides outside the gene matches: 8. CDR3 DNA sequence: TGTGCCAGCAGACGAAGCGGGGGGGAGGACTACGAGCAGTACTTC. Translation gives CASRRSGGEDYEQYF.

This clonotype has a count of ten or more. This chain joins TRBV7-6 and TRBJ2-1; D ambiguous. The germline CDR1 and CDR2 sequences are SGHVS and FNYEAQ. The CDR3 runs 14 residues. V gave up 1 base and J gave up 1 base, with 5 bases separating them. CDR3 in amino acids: CASSLDLSYNEQFF. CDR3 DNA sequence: TGTGCCAGCAGCTTAGACCTGTCCTACAATGAGCAGTTCTTC.

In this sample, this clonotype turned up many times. This CDR3 is CASSYLADYEQYF. CDR3 DNA sequence: TGTGCCAGCAGTTACCTGGCAGACTACGAGCAGTACTTC. J is TRBJ2-7 and V is TRBV6-5; D call uncertain. The CDR3 has 13 residues. Germline V lookup: CDR1 MNHEY, CDR2 SVGAGI. Trimming took off 2 bases at V and 3 bases at J, with 8 bases between the two ends.

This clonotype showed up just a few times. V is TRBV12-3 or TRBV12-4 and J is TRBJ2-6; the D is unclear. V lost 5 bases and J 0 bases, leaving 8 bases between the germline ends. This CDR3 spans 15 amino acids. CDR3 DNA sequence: TGTGCCAGCAGTGATATTATCTCTGGGGCCAACGTCCTGACTTTC. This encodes CASSDIISGANVLTF.

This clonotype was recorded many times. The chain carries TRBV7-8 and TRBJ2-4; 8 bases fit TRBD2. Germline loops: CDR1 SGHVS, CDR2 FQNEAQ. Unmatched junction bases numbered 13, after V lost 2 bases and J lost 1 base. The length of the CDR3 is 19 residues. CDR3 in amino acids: CASSLLLAESSGAKNIQYF. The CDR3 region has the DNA TGTGCCAGCAGCTTACTACTAGCGGAGTCTTCAGGGGCCAAAAACATTCAGTACTTC.

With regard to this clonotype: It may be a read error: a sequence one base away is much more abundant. CDR3 nucleotide sequence: TGTGCCAGCAGCTTATCCGACTCGCACAAAAATGTGCAGTTCTTC. Translation gives CASSLSDSHKNVQFF. V and J are TRBV7-4 and TRBJ2-1, with no clear D. The CDR3 totals 15 residues. Germline values: CDR1 SGHVT, CDR2 SQSDAQ.

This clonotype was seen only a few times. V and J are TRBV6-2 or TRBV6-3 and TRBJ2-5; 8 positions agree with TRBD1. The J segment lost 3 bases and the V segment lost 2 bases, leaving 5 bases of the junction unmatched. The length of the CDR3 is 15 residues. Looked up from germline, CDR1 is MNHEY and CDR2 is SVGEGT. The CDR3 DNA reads TGTGCCAGCAGTTACCAGGACAGGGATGAAGAGACCCAGTACTTC. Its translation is CASSYQDRDEETQYF.

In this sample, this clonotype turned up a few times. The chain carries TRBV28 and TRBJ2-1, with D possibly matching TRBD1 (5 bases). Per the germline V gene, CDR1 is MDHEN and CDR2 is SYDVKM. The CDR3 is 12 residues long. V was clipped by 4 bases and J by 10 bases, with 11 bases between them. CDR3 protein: CASSYNYREQFF. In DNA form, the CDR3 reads TGTGCCAGCAGTTATAATTACAGGGAGCAGTTCTTC.

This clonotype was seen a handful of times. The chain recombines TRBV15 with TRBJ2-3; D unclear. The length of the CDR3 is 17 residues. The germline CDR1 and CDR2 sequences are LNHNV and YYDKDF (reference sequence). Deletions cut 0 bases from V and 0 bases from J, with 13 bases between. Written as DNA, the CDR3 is TGTGCCACCAGCAGAGATCTAAGGGAAGCTAGCACAGATACGCAGTATTTT. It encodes CATSRDLREASTDTQYF.

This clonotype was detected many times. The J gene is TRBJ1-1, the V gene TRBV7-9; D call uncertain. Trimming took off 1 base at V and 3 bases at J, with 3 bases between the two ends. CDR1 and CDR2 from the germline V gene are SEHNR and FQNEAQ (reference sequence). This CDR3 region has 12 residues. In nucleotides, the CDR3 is TGTGCCAGCAGCTTAGATTACACTGAAGCTTTCTTT. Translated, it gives CASSLDYTEAFF. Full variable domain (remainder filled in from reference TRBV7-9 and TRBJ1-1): DTGVSQNPRHKITKRGQNVTFRCDPISEHNRLYWYRQTLGQGPEFLTYFQNEAQLEKSRLLSDRFSAERPKGSFSTLEIQRTEQGDSAMYLCASSLDYTEAFFGQGTRLTVV.

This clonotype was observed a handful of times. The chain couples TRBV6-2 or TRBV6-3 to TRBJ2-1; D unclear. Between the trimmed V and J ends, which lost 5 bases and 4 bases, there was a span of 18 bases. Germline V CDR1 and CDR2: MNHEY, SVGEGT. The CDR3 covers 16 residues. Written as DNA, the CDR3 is TGTGCCAGCAGTGAAGGGTTGTCAGCCATTTACAATGAGCAGTTCTTC. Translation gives CASSEGLSAIYNEQFF.

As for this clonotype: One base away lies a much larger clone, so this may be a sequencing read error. Here the CDR3 DNA reads TGTGCCAGCAGCACTAGCGGGAGACCTCAAGAGACCCAGTACTTC. It specifies CASSTSGRPQETQYF. The genes are TRBV7-9 and TRBJ2-5, with 11 bases matching TRBD2. The CDR3 has 15 residues. CDR1 and CDR2 (germline): SEHNR, FQNEAQ (reference sequence). Losses at the gene ends were 5 bases for V and 2 bases for J; bases not matched to a gene: 4.

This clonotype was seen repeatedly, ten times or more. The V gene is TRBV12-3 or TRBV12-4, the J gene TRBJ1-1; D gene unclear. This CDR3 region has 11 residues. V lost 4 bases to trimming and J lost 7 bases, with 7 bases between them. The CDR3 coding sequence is TGTGCCAGCAGTTCCCTGGGTGAAGCTTTCTTT. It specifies CASSSLGEAFF.

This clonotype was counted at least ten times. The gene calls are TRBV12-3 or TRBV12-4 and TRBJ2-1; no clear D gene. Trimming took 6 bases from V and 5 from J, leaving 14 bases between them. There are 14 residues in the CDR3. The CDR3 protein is CASSLIGLHNEQFF. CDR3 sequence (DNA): TGTGCCAGCAGCCTCATCGGGCTACACAATGAGCAGTTCTTC.

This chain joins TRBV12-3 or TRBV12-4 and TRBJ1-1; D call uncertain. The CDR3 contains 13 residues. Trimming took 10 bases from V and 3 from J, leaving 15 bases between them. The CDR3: CATIRFGDTEAFF. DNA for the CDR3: TGTGCCACCATACGCTTCGGAGACACTGAAGCTTTCTTT.

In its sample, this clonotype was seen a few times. CDR3 sequence: CASSDSGTEGDTQYF. The CDR3, as DNA: TGTGCCAGCAGCGATAGCGGGACTGAGGGGGATACGCAGTATTTT. The gene calls are TRBV6-5 and TRBJ2-3; 8 bases match TRBD2. Germline CDR1 reads MNHEY; CDR2 reads SVGAGI. The CDR3 covers 15 residues. V gave up 6 bases and J gave up 6 bases; unmatched junction bases: 11.

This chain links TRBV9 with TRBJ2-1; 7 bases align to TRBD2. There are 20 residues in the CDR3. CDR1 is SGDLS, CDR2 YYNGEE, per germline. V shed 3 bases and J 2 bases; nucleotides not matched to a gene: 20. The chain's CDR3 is CASSAEGLLTFEGPYNEQFF. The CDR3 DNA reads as TGTGCCAGCAGCGCGGAGGGACTACTGACGTTCGAGGGGCCCTACAATGAGCAGTTCTTC.

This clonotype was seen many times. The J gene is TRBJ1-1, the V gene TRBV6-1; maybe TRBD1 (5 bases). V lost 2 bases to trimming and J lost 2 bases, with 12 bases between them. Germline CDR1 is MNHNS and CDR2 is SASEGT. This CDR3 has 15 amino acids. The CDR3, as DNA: TGTGCCAGCAGTGAAATGGGGGAACTAAACACTGAAGCTTTCTTT. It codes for CASSEMGELNTEAFF.

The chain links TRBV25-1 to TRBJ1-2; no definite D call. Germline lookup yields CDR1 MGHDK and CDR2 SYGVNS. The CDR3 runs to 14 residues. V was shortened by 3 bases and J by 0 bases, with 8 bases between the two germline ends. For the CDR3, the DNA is TGTGCCAGCAGTGATTGGGAAGCTAACTATGGCTACACCTTC. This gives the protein CASSDWEANYGYTF.

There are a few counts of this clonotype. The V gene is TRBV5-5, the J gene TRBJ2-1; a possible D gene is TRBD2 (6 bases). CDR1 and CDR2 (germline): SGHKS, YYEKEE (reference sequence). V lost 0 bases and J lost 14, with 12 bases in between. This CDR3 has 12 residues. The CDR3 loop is CASSLGGTGEFF. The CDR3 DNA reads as TGTGCCAGCAGCTTGGGAGGGACGGGGGAGTTCTTC.

The CDR3 nucleotides are TGTGCCAGCAGCTTGCCAGGGTCAAACATTCAGTACTTC. Translated: CASSLPGSNIQYF. The chain is built from TRBV11-3 and TRBJ2-4, with D perhaps matching TRBD1 (5 bases). CDR3 length: 13 residues. Germline CDR1 SGHNT, CDR2 YENEEA. The V gene lost 3 bases and the J gene lost 6 bases, with 9 bases spanning the gap.

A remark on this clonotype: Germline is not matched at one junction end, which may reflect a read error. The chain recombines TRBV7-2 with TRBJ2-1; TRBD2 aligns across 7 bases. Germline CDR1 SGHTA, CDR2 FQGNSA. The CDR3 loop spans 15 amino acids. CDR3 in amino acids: CASSLDGGTNNVQLF. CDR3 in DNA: TGTGCCAGCAGCTTGGACGGGGGGACTAACAATGTGCAGTTATTC.

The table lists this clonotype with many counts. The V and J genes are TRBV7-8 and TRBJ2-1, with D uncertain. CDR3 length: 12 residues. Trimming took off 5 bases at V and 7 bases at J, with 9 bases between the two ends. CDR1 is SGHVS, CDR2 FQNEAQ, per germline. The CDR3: CASSLRANEQFF. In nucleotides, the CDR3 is TGTGCCAGCAGCCTCCGGGCGAATGAGCAGTTCTTC.